This T cell receptor (beta chain) was captured in a study of blood T cells in healthy people across ages. In regard to this clonotype: Its matching antigen is unknown.

Germline V gene data show CDR1 as SGHRS and CDR2 as YFSETQ. V lost 3 bases to trimming and J lost 0 bases; unmatched junction nucleotides: 7. The CDR3 has 16 residues. Primed by a sample-barcoded 5' primer and a J-beta primer mix, a second PCR proceeded for roughly 6 to 12 cycles. One entry per CDR3 protein results from TCRdb running MiXCR on the 5' RACE reads. The sample includes over a million distinct CDR3 sequences, roughly 45% seen only once; the top ten take about 20%. Whole-study findings and limits: Researchers deemed the diversity estimates from one million T cells underestimates.

J is TRBJ2-5 and V is TRBV5-1, with 8 bases aligning to TRBD1. The sequence was obtained from a woman aged 55-69 years in good health. Sequenced input: blood. The CDR3 loop reads CASSWTGWTDQETQYF. CDR3 nucleotides: TGCGCCAGCAGCTGGACAGGGTGGACCGACCAAGAGACCCAGTACTTC.